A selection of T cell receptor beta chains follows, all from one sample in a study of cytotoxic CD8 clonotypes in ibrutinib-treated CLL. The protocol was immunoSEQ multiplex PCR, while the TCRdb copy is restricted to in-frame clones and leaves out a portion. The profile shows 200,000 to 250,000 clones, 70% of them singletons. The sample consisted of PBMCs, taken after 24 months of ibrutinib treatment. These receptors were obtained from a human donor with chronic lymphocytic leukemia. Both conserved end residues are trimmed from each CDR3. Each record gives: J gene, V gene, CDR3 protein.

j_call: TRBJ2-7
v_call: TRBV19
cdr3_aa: ASTPRWGGQRGEQY

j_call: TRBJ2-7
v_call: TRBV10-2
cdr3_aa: ASSGPQTGGDEQY

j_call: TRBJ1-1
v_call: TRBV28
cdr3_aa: ASRALGPTNTEAF

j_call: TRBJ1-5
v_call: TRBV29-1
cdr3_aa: SARDSNQPQH

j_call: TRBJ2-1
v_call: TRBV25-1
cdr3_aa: ASSLKVEGGSEQF

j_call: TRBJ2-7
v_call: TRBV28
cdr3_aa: ASSFVRGTYEQY

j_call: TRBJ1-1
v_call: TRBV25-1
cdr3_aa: ASSDSGTGDTEAF

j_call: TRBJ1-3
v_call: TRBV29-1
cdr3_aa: SVGREGPGNTIY

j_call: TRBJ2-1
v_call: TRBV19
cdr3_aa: ASSSGGEQF

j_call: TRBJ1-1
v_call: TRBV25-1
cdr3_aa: ASSEWGGNTEAF

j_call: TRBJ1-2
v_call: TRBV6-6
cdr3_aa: ASNPPTRGGYGYT

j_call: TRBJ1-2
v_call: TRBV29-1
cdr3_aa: SVDMLRVDGYT

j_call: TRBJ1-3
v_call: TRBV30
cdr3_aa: AWSEVISGNTIY

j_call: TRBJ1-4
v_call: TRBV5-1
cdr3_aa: ASSALPGPNEKLF

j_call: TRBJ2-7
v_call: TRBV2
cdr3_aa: ASRTGTGNYEQY

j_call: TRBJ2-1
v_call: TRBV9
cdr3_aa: ASSVVSLAEYNEQF

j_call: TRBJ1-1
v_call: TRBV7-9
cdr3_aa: ASSPTGNTEAF

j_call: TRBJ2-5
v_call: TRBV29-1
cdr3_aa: SGAGHPGETQY

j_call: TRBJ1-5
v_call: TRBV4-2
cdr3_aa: ASSQDTTGQPQH

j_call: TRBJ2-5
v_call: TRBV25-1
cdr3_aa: ASSPAGLAGARY

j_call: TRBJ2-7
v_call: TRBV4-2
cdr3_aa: ASSQGGESIYEQY

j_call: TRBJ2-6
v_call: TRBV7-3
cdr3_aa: ASSPSGARSGANVLT

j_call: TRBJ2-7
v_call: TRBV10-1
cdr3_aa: ASSESIYEQY

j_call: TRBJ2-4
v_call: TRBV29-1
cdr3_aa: SVEDSGGNLAKNIQY

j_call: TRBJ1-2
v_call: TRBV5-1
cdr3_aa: ASSPGGVVGYT

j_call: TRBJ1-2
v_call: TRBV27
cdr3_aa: ASSYQGNYGYT

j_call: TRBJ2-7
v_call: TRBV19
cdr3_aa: ASSIDLWEGYEQY